This T cell receptor beta chain originates from a study of T cell clusters in autoimmune cytopenias (dated by TCRdb to about 2019). The study in broad terms: Per sample, TRB sequencing gave a median depth of about 49,000 reads and a median of 2,350 distinct TRB clonotypes. Alongside healthy, CLL and autoimmune hepatitis controls, autoimmune cytopenia patients had their peripheral blood TRB and IGH repertoires sequenced at active disease and again during treatment follow-up. The study aimed to test whether autoimmune cytopenia patients carry a disease-specific immune repertoire signature usable as a blood-based biomarker. The study at large found these results: The T cell clusters were defined in silico only, and their functional role remained to be validated experimentally. TRB repertoire shifts, with less even repertoires observed in secondary cytopenia and CLL, were mostly attributed to lymphoma bias rather than autoimmunity. A lack of physiological T cell clusters in primary autoimmune cytopenia patients was suggested by GLIPH, as 51 clusters were found to be exclusive to healthy donors versus roughly 18 exclusive to patients. The cluster-lack signature was not observed for secondary cytopenia versus CLL, as the signature was apparently masked by the dominant lymphoma-associated repertoire. Roughly 2.9-fold more exclusive TRB clusters were observed in healthy donors than in active autoimmune hepatitis patients, consistent with an autoimmunity-wide signature.

CDR3 length: 15 amino acids, cysteine to phenylalanine. Nucleotide data are not available. Turning to this clonotype: What this receptor recognizes is not known.

Per sample, about 250 ng of peripheral blood genomic DNA, about 38,000 genome equivalents, was used for TRB amplification. To amplify TRB rearrangements, a touch-down multiplex PCR protocol was run with the TRB-A and TRB-B primer pools combined in a single tube. Illumina adapters and sample indices were attached to the amplicons through two consecutive PCR reactions using Phusion HS II polymerase. After gel purification with the NucleoSpin Gel and PCR Clean-up kit, the amplicons were quantified by Qubit and checked for quality on an Agilent 2100 Bioanalyzer. Sequencing of the libraries was performed on an Illumina MiSeq with 600-cycle, single-indexed, paired-end runs. Regarding the original processing steps: TRB reads were aligned and assembled with MiXCR version 2.1.12 using the default MiXCR reference library. A clone was defined by each unique CDR3 nucleotide sequence, and analysis was restricted to productive sequences with at least two reads. To assess repertoire diversity, an R script computed alpha-parameterized diversity profiles (alpha 0 to 5), which included the Shannon (alpha 1) and Simpson (alpha 2) indices. Combinatorial TRB VJ usage was calculated with the tcR package and was compared between cohorts by principal component analysis performed with ade4. TCRbeta CDR3s were clustered with GLIPH on cohort pairs matched by age and read depth, and cluster frequencies were compared by Wilcoxon test. Each CDR3 protein sequence appears as one entry after TCRdb reprocessed the reads, and no DNA is included. These V and J calls rely on TCRdb rather than the paper's analysis. The sample's own table lists several thousand distinct CDR3 sequences. Clones ranked in the top ten supply approximately 25% of the sample.

The chain uses TRBV12-3 or TRBV12-4 and TRBJ2-7; the D gene TCRdb calls, TRBD1, cannot be checked with no DNA. Sequencing was performed on peripheral blood. This clonotype was obtained from a human donor with an autoimmune cytopenia or autoimmune hepatitis (not recorded which). CDR3 protein: CASSTGQAAPHEQYF.